The 25 T cell receptor beta chains given below trace back to one sample, sequenced in a study of T cells in Graves' hyperthyroidism and ophthalmopathy. Authors of the study amplified TCR beta CDR3 regions from RNA transcripts. Primed by the HTBI set, a first-round RT-PCR was run on the TCR CDR3. TCRdb reprocessed the multiplex PCR reads via MiXCR and lists one record per CDR3 protein. The data hold a few hundred thousand distinct CDR3 sequences, with roughly an eighth observed a single time. Sequenced input: blood. These receptors originate from a woman aged 40 to 49 with Graves' ophthalmopathy.

The rearrangement joins TRBV4-1 to TRBJ1-1; 9 nucleotides match TRBD1. The V gene end was trimmed by 0 bases and the J gene end by 0 bases; junction bases not matched to a gene: 17. The germline CDR1 and CDR2 sequences are MGHRA and YSYEKL. This CDR3 is built from 21 residues. CDR3 region: CASSQDGNLKQGAFVNTEAFF. The CDR3 bases are TGCGCCAGCAGCCAAGATGGGAACCTAAAACAGGGGGCGTTTGTGAACACTGAAGCTTTCTTT.

V is TRBV7-9 and J is TRBJ1-3; 7 positions match TRBD1. CDR3 length: 16 residues. Germline assignment: CDR1 SEHNR and CDR2 FQNEAQ (reference sequence). J lost 0 bases, V lost 9 bases, and 11 bases had no gene match. CDR3 DNA sequence: TGTGCCAGTCAAATTGGCAGGGGGGACTCTGGAAACACCATATATTTT. It is translated as CASQIGRGDSGNTIYF.

This clonotype was seen ten or more times. The chain has TRBV9 and TRBJ2-4, with unresolved D. V lost 0 bases and J 7 bases, leaving 14 bases between the germline ends. This CDR3 is 15 amino acids long. Germline CDR1 SGDLS, CDR2 YYNGEE. Here the CDR3 reads CASSVAPEVSNIQYF. The CDR3 DNA sequence: TGTGCCAGCAGCGTAGCCCCCGAGGTCTCGAACATTCAGTACTTC.

This clonotype was observed many times. The chain uses TRBV12-3 or TRBV12-4 and TRBJ1-1; D is possibly TRBD1 (6 bases). V lost 3 bases to trimming and J lost 5 bases, with 13 bases between them. This CDR3 region has 14 residues. CDR3 sequence reads: CASSLNRERTEAFF. The CDR3 bases are TGTGCCAGCAGTTTGAACAGGGAGAGGACTGAAGCTTTCTTT.

The table lists this clonotype with many counts. The genes are TRBV7-9 and TRBJ1-1; unclear D gene. There are 12 residues in the CDR3. Germline V gene data show CDR1 as SEHNR and CDR2 as FQNEAQ (reference sequence). The germline V and J ends were trimmed by 1 base and 8 bases, with 8 bases remaining between them. CDR3 in DNA: TGTGCCAGCAGCTTAGAGGGCCCAGAAGCTTTCTTT. Protein product: CASSLEGPEAFF.

In its sample, this clonotype was seen many times. The chain links TRBV2 to TRBJ2-7; a possible D gene is TRBD1 (6 bases). The V end lost 6 bases, the J end lost 5 bases, and 20 bases lay between the germline ends. There are 15 residues in the CDR3. CDR1 SNHLY and CDR2 FYNNEI come from the germline V gene. The CDR3 loop reads CASSANNRDSDEQYF. The CDR3 DNA reads TGTGCCAGCAGCGCGAACAACAGGGATAGCGACGAGCAGTACTTC.

This clonotype was seen a handful of times. A much larger clone differs by one base, so this may be a read error. The genes are TRBV3-1 and TRBJ2-5, with TRBD2 matching over 12 bases. After removal of 4 bases from V and 0 bases from J, the junction contained 3 bases not matched to a gene. In germline, CDR1 is LGHDT, CDR2 YNNKEL (reference sequence). The CDR3 is 16 residues long. The CDR3 loop is CASSPRLAGDQETQYF. Here the CDR3 DNA reads TGTGCCAGCAGCCCCCGACTAGCGGGGGACCAAGAGACCCAGTACTTC.

There are many counts of this clonotype. The chain joins TRBV2 to TRBJ1-1; a weak D match, TRBD1 (6 bases). Trimming left V 1 base short and J 4 bases short, with 10 bases between. The length of the CDR3 is 14 residues. The germline gives CDR1 SNHLY, CDR2 FYNNEI. Here the CDR3 reads CASSEGGGSTEAFF. CDR3 DNA: TGTGCCAGCAGTGAAGGCGGGGGCAGCACTGAAGCTTTCTTT.

This clonotype showed up many times. The V and J genes are TRBV20-1 and TRBJ2-3; 11 bases fit TRBD2. The junction had 0 bases not matched to a gene; V was cut back by 0 bases and J by 4 bases. The CDR3 extends over 14 amino acids. The V gene's germline CDR1 is DFQATT and CDR2 SNEGSKA (reference sequence). In DNA, the CDR3 is TGCAGTGCTAGAGAGACTAGCGGGGCAGATACGCAGTATTTT. Its protein is CSARETSGADTQYF.

This chain joins TRBV12-3 or TRBV12-4 and TRBJ2-2, with 9 bases fitting TRBD1. With V trimmed by 8 bases and J by 5 bases, 9 bases remained unmatched. This CDR3 is built from 15 residues. The CDR3 here is CASGWDRARTGELFF. In DNA, the CDR3 is TGTGCCAGCGGCTGGGACAGGGCGCGGACCGGGGAGCTGTTTTTT.

In this sample, this clonotype turned up many times. The J gene is TRBJ2-3, the V gene TRBV25-1, with D possibly TRBD2 on 6 matching bases. Looked up from germline, CDR1 is MGHDK and CDR2 is SYGVNS. The V end was cut by 4 bases, the J end by 1 base, with 12 bases between. This CDR3 is built from 15 residues. In DNA form, the CDR3 reads TGTGCCAGCAGTGGCGGGACGGAGGGCACAGATACGCAGTATTTT. Translated: CASSGGTEGTDTQYF.

The chain couples TRBV20-1 to TRBJ2-1, with TRBD1 as a possible D gene (5 bases). The CDR3 has 14 residues. Germline-derived CDR1 and CDR2 are DFQATT and SNEGSKA (reference sequence). The V gene lost 3 bases and the J gene lost 1 base, with 10 bases spanning the gap. The CDR3 protein is CSASLTASYNEQFF. The CDR3 DNA follows: TGCAGTGCTAGTTTGACAGCTTCCTACAATGAGCAGTTCTTC.

This clonotype has a count of ten or more. This sequence joins TRBV20-1 and TRBJ2-1; TRBD2 matches at 7 bases. The length of the CDR3 is 14 residues. In germline, CDR1 is DFQATT, CDR2 SNEGSKA (reference sequence). J was trimmed by 6 bases and V by 6 bases; bases with no gene match: 11. The CDR3 sequence: CSAKAAGTPNEQFF. The CDR3 DNA follows: TGCAGTGCCAAGGCAGCGGGAACCCCCAATGAGCAGTTCTTC.

This clonotype was detected ten times or more. V gene TRBV29-1 combines with J gene TRBJ2-2, with D hard to call. The CDR3 contains 13 residues. The germline CDR1 and CDR2 sequences are SQVTM and ANQGSEA. The V and J ends lost 4 bases and 4 bases respectively, with 10 bases between them. CDR3 residues: CSVALRITGELFF. In nucleotides, the CDR3 is TGCAGCGTTGCGCTTCGAATCACCGGGGAGCTGTTTTTT.

This rearrangement joins TRBV9 to TRBJ1-5; D is uncertain. This CDR3 has 15 residues. Per germline, CDR1 SGDLS and CDR2 YYNGEE. V lost 4 bases to trimming and J lost 1 base, with 12 bases between them. The CDR3 DNA is TGTGCCAGCAGCACGGGCTCTGGGAGCAATCAGCCCCAGCATTTT. Amino acid sequence: CASSTGSGSNQPQHF. Supplemented by reference TRBV9 and TRBJ1-5, the full variable domain reads DSGVTQTPKHLITATGQRVTLRCSPRSGDLSVYWYQQSLDQGLQFLIQYYNGEERAKGNILERFSAQQFPDLHSELNLSSLELGDSALYFCASSTGSGSNQPQHFGDGTRLSIL.

This clonotype was seen only a few times. The genes are TRBV2 and TRBJ2-1; TRBD2 might be the D (6 bases). The ends were cut back, 7 bases at V and 2 bases at J, with 15 bases in the middle. The CDR3 spans 15 residues. CDR1 and CDR2 from the germline V gene are SNHLY and FYNNEI. The CDR3 here is CASTRTGVPYNEQFF. CDR3 sequence (DNA): TGTGCCAGCACCCGAACGGGGGTCCCCTACAATGAGCAGTTCTTC.

This clonotype has a count of ten or more. The chain carries TRBV11-3 and TRBJ2-7; TRBD2 aligns across 14 bases. The CDR3 consists of 15 residues. The germline V gene has CDR1 SGHNT and CDR2 YENEEA. The ends lost 5 bases at V and 5 bases at J; junction bases unmatched: 5. The DNA for the CDR3 is TGTGCCAGCAGCGAAGGACTAGCGGGAGGACACGAGCAGTACTTC. This gives the protein CASSEGLAGGHEQYF.

This clonotype was recorded at least ten times. The chain combines TRBV6-1 with TRBJ2-7, with D unresolved. V gave up 7 bases and J gave up 4 bases, with 14 bases separating them. CDR1 and CDR2 (germline): MNHNS, SASEGT. This CDR3 is built from 13 residues. In nucleotides, the CDR3 is TGTGCCAGCACCCCCGGCAGTACTTACGAGCAGTACTTC. Encoded protein: CASTPGSTYEQYF.

This clonotype has ten or more counts. V usage is TRBV2 and J usage is TRBJ2-4, with TRBD2 matching over 9 bases. Per the germline V gene, CDR1 is SNHLY and CDR2 is FYNNEI. The trim removed 6 bases at V and 3 bases at J, leaving 12 bases unmatched. The CDR3 is 17 amino acids. The CDR3 reads CASRGDPSGKDKNIQYF. CDR3 coding DNA: TGTGCCAGCAGGGGGGACCCTAGCGGGAAGGACAAAAACATTCAGTACTTC.

This clonotype was seen more than once but under ten times. The chain is built from TRBV3-1 and TRBJ1-4, with D tentatively TRBD1 (6 bases). V gave up 7 bases and J gave up 7 bases, with 13 bases separating them. Germline lookup yields CDR1 LGHDT and CDR2 YNNKEL (reference sequence). The CDR3 has 13 amino acids. This chain's CDR3 is CASTSDRFEKLFF. The CDR3, as DNA: TGTGCCAGCACCTCCGACAGGTTTGAAAAACTGTTTTTT.

At least ten counts were recorded for this clonotype. The chain combines TRBV10-2 with TRBJ1-5, with D perhaps matching TRBD1 (5 bases). Germline V CDR1 and CDR2: WSHSY, SAAADI. The CDR3 runs to 15 residues. V lost 0 bases to trimming and J lost 9 bases, with 15 bases between them. The CDR3 protein is CASSESREGDRPQHF. In nucleotides, the CDR3 is TGCGCCAGCAGTGAGTCGAGGGAGGGCGACAGGCCCCAGCATTTT.

This clonotype was recorded at least ten times. The V call is TRBV28, the J call TRBJ2-1; D gene unclear. V shed 4 bases and J shed 0 bases, with 13 bases lying between them. Germline V gives CDR1 MDHEN, CDR2 SYDVKM. The CDR3 is 16 residues long. The CDR3 region has the DNA TGTGCCAGCAGTTCCACGGACGGGTCCTCCTACAATGAGCAGTTCTTC. It encodes CASSSTDGSSYNEQFF.

This clonotype was observed at least ten times. The V call is TRBV27, the J call TRBJ2-7; possible D gene TRBD2, 5 bases. Germline assignment: CDR1 MNHEY and CDR2 SMNVEV (reference sequence). V was cut by 5 bases and J by 3 bases, with 14 bases left in between. There are 14 residues in the CDR3. CDR3 sequence: CASSQDRRGYEQYF. The DNA for the CDR3 is TGTGCCAGCAGTCAGGACCGCCGGGGCTACGAGCAGTACTTC.

The chain carries TRBV20-1 and TRBJ2-3, with TRBD2 as a possible D gene (5 bases). The germline V gene encodes CDR1 DFQATT and CDR2 SNEGSKA (reference sequence). V gave up 0 bases and J gave up 6 bases, with 10 bases separating them. This CDR3 contains 13 residues. CDR3 nucleotide sequence: TGCAGTGCTAGAGACACTTGGAGGGATACGCAGTATTTT. This translates into CSARDTWRDTQYF.

This clonotype was observed a few times. The genes are TRBV5-5 and TRBJ2-7, with a tentative D call TRBD1 (6 bases). Germline loops: CDR1 SGHKS, CDR2 YYEKEE (reference sequence). The CDR3 extends over 15 amino acids. Trimming cost V 0 bases and J 2 bases, with 12 bases left between them. The CDR3 here is CASSLGPGEPYEQYF. Written as DNA, the CDR3 is TGTGCCAGCAGCTTGGGGCCAGGGGAGCCCTACGAGCAGTACTTC.